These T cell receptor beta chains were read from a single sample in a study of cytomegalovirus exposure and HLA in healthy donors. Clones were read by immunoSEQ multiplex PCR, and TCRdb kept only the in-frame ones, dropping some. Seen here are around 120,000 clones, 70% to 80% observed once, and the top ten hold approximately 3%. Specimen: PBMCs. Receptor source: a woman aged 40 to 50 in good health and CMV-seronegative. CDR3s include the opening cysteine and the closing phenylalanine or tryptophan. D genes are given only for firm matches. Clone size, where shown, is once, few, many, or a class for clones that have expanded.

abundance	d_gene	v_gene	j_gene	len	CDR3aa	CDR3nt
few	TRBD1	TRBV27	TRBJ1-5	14	CASSSATGWRPQHF	TGTGCCAGCAGTTCTGCGACAGGGTGGCGGCCCCAGCATTTT
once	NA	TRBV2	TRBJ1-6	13	CASSEPGDSPLHF	TGTGCCAGCAGTGAACCAGGGGATTCACCCCTCCACTTT
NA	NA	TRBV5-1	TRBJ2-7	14	CASSLAGRGGEQYF	TGCGCCAGCAGCTTGGCGGGTAGGGGAGGCGAGCAGTACTTC
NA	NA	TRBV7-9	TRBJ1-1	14	CASSPYAGNTEAFF	TGTGCCAGCAGTCCCTATGCGGGGAACACTGAAGCTTTCTTT
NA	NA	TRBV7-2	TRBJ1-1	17	CASSLGLSIDMNTEAFF	TGTGCCAGCAGCTTAGGTTTATCCATAGATATGAACACTGAAGCTTTCTTT
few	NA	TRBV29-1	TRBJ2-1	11	CSASRGNEQFF	TGCAGCGCCTCTCGGGGGAATGAGCAGTTCTTC
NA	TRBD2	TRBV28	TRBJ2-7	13	CASSSGLVYEQYF	TGTGCCAGCAGCTCGGGACTAGTATACGAGCAGTACTTC
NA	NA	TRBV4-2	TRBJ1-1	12	CASSQRHTEAFF	TGTGCCAGCAGCCAGCGGCACACTGAAGCTTTCTTT
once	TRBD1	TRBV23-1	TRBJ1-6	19	CASSQLDRGQEAYNSPLHF	TGCGCCAGCAGTCAATTGGATAGGGGGCAGGAGGCCTATAATTCACCCCTCCACTTT
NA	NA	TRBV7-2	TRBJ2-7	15	CASSLSSGTSYEQYF	TGTGCCAGCAGCTTATCCAGCGGTACCTCCTACGAGCAGTACTTC
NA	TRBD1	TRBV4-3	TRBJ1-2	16	CASSQKGTASNYGYTF	TGCGCCAGCAGCCAAAAGGGGACAGCATCTAACTATGGCTACACCTTC
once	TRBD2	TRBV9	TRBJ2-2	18	CASSLGLAGGRGTGELFF	TGTGCCAGCAGCTTGGGACTAGCGGGAGGGCGGGGCACCGGGGAGCTGTTTTTT
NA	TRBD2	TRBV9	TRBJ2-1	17	CASSVDPSGASYNEQFF	TGTGCCAGCAGCGTAGATCCTAGCGGAGCGTCCTACAATGAGCAGTTCTTC
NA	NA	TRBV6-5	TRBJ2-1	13	CASSETIYNEQFF	TGTGCCAGCAGTGAGACAATCTACAATGAGCAGTTCTTC
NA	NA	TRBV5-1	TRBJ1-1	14	CASSLRGEGTEAFF	TGCGCCAGCAGCTTGCGGGGGGAGGGAACTGAAGCTTTCTTT
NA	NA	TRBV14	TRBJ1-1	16	CASSRWEGGVNTEAFF	TGTGCCAGCAGCCGGTGGGAGGGTGGAGTGAACACTGAAGCTTTCTTT
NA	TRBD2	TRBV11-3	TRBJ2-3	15	CASSLGLAFTDTQYF	TGTGCCAGCAGCTTAGGACTAGCATTTACAGATACGCAGTATTTT
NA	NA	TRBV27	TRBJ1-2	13	CASSFRANYGYTF	TGTGCCAGCAGTTTCCGGGCTAACTATGGCTACACCTTC
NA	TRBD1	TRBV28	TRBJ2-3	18	CASSSLQGAQALTDTQYF	TGTGCCAGCAGTTCTCTACAGGGGGCGCAGGCGTTGACAGATACGCAGTATTTT
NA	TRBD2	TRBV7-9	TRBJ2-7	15	CASSSGREISYEQYF	TGTGCCAGCAGCTCGGGGAGGGAGATCTCCTACGAGCAGTACTTC
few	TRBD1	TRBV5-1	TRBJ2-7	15	CASSTTLTGSYEQYF	TGCGCCAGCAGCACCACATTGACAGGGTCCTACGAGCAGTACTTC
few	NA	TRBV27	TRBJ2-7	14	CASSLGLSSYEQYF	TGTGCCAGCAGCCTGGGACTGAGCTCCTACGAGCAGTACTTC
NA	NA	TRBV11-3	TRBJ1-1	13	CASSALRGTEAFF	TGTGCCAGCAGCGCGCTGCGGGGCACTGAAGCTTTCTTT
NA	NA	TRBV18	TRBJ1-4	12	CASSRDTEKLFF	TGTGCCAGCTCACGGGACACCGAAAAACTGTTTTTT
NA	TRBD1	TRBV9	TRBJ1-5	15	CASSASDRYNQPQHF	TGTGCCAGCAGCGCCTCGGACAGGTACAATCAGCCCCAGCATTTT
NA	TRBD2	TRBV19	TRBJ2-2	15	CASAGALYNTGELFF	TGTGCCAGTGCGGGAGCTTTGTACAACACCGGGGAGCTGTTTTTT
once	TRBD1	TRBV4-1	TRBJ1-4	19	CASSQDLTGRSATNEKLFF	TGCGCCAGCAGCCAAGATCTGACAGGGCGGTCTGCAACTAATGAAAAACTGTTTTTT
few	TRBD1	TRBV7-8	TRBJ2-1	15	CASSFPGQDSYEQFF	TGTGCCAGCAGCTTCCCGGGACAGGATTCATATGAGCAGTTCTTC
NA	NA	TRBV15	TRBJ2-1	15	CATSRDAESYNEQFF	TGTGCCACCAGCAGAGATGCGGAGTCATACAATGAGCAGTTCTTC
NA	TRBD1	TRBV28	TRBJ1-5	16	CASSLAGQGGYQPQHF	TGTGCCAGCAGTTTAGCGGGACAGGGGGGATATCAGCCCCAGCATTTT
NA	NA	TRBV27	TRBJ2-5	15	CASRDTSEAGETQYF	TGTGCCAGCAGGGATACATCGGAGGCGGGCGAGACCCAGTACTTC